The entry that follows covers one TCR beta chain sequence. Its antigen remains unknown. CDR3 length: 17 residues. V was clipped by 2 bases and J by 1 base; unmatched bases: 6. From germline, CDR1 is GTSNPN and CDR2 SVGIG (reference sequence). Nominally healthy donors provided the samples, though records likely missed some immune exposures. PCR was performed using 60 Vbeta and 13 Jbeta primers. Sequencing used immunoSEQ multiplex PCR; TCRdb keeps in-frame clones, though not all of them. The sample yields roughly 70,000 clones, 70% to 75% seen once. This entry is derived from a study of cytomegalovirus exposure and HLA in healthy donors. The study, taken as a whole, reports: The likely origin of a cluster of highly shared sequence variants was a sequencing artifact. When analyzed later, the rates of TCR association showed variation by HLA locus, with DRB1 the most and HLA-C the fewest. Follow-up analysis later connected one missense variant in DCLRE1C with trimming of TCR beta V- and J-genes.

The chain employs TRBV30 and TRBJ2-6; 9 bases align to TRBD1. The material sequenced was PBMCs. The receptor was isolated from a human donor in good health. The CDR3 DNA reads as TGTGCCTGGAGTCGAGGGACAGGGAAGTCTGGGGCCAACGTCCTGACTTTC. It codes for CAWSRGTGKSGANVLTF.